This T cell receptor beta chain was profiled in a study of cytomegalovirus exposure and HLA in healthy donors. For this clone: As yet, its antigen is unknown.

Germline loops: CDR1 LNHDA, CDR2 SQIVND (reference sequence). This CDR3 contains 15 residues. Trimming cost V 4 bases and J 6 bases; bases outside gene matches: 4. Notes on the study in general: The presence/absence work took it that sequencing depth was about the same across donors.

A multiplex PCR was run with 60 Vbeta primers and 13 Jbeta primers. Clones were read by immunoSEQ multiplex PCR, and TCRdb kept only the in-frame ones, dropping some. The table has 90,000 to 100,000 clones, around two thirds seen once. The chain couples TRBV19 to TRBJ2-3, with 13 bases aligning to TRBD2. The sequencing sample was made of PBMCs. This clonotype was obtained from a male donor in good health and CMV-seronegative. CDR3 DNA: TGTGCCAGTAGTACCGGACTAGCGGGAGACGATACGCAGTATTTT. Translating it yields CASSTGLAGDDTQYF. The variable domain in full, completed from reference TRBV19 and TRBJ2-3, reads DGGITQSPKYLFRKEGQNVTLSCEQNLNHDAMYWYRQDPGQGLRLIYYSQIVNDFQKGDIAEGYSVSREKKESFPLTVTSAQKNPTAFYLCASSTGLAGDDTQYFGPGTRLTVL.